This TCR beta chain comes out of a study of cytomegalovirus exposure and HLA in healthy donors. Findings and limits, study-wide: In a later analysis, several top co-occurrence clusters appeared linked to parvovirus B19, influenza, CMV and Epstein-Barr virus. An analysis done earlier found most TCR beta V segments productive about 87% or about 30% of the time. Cytomegalovirus-associated status was assigned to fewer than 200 TCR beta chains.

Of note for this clone: The antigen is not known.

With 60 Vbeta and 13 Jbeta primers, the PCR was carried out. Method: immunoSEQ multiplex PCR; TCRdb's copy keeps in-frame clones and lacks some. Found here are 90,000 or so clones, about 79% of them singletons; the top ten hold about 6.1%. The germline V gene encodes CDR1 MNHEY and CDR2 SVGAGI. This CDR3 has 14 amino acids. The V gene end was trimmed by 6 bases and the J gene end by 6 bases; junction bases not matched to a gene: 9. The chain uses TRBV6-5 and TRBJ1-2, with 8 bases aligning to TRBD1. The sequence came from a female donor in good health and CMV-seronegative. Material for sequencing was PBMCs. CDR3 nucleotide sequence: TGTGCCAGCAGCCGAGCGGGGACAGGCGATGGCTACACCTTC. Translated, it gives CASSRAGTGDGYTF.